This T cell receptor (beta chain) derives from a study of blood T cell repertoires in COVID-19. Looking at the study overall: Samples taken during acute and convalescent COVID-19 were collected in the United States, Italy and Spain.

Donors were grouped by their self-reported clinical history. Original data processing: Estimates of nucleated cell counts were drawn from the amplification of reference gene primers. Libraries were prepared by immunoSEQ multiplex PCR; TCRdb keeps only in-frame clonotypes and omits some of them. Clone size and the V and J calls come from that table; the DNA yielded D and trimming. The table records a few hundred thousand clones, 80% to 85% of them present only once. Germline CDR1 LGHDT, CDR2 YNNKEL (reference sequence). CDR3 length equals 17 residues. J lost 3 bases, V lost 0 bases, and 7 bases had no gene match.

The receptor was derived from a woman aged 45-60 years who had recovered from COVID-19. The genes are TRBV3-1 (or the pseudogene TRBV3-2) and TRBJ2-5; 10 bases agree with TRBD2. The sequencing sample was made of PBMCs or T cells enriched from blood (not recorded which). As DNA, the CDR3 is TGTGCCAGCAGCCAAGATCGCCGGCTAGCGGGAGAAGAGACCCAGTACTTC. Residues: CASSQDRRLAGEETQYF.